This T cell receptor (beta chain) was sequenced during a study of blood T cell repertoires in COVID-19. Germline lookup yields CDR1 SEHNR and CDR2 FQNEAQ (reference sequence). The CDR3 consists of 15 residues. V lost 5 bases to trimming and J lost 1 base, with 14 bases between them. Libraries were prepared by immunoSEQ multiplex PCR; TCRdb keeps only in-frame clonotypes and omits some of them. There are roughly 380,000 clones in the sample; roughly nine tenths occur only once, and 3.9% lies in the top ten. In Seattle, patients joined the study during active infection and were tracked longitudinally. This chain joins TRBV7-9 and TRBJ1-1, with D possibly being TRBD1 (5 bases). The sequenced material came from peripheral blood. The sequence came from a woman aged 55-70 years with COVID-19, enrolled during active disease. CDR3: CASSTGQVTNTEAFF. CDR3 bases: TGTGCCAGCAGCACCGGACAAGTAACGAACACTGAAGCTTTCTTT.